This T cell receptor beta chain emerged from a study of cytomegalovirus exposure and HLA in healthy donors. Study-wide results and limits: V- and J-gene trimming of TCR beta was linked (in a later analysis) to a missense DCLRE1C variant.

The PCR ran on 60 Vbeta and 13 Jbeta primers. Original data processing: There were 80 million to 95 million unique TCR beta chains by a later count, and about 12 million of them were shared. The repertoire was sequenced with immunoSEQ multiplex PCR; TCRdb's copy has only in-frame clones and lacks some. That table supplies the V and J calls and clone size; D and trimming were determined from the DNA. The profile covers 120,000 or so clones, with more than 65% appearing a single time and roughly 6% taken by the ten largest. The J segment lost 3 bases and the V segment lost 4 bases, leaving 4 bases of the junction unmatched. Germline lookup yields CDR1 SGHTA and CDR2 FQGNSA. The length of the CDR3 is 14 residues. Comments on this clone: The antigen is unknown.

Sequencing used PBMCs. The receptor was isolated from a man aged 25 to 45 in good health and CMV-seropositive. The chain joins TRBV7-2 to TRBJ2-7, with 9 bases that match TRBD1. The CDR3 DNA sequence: TGTGCCAGCAGCTCAGGACAGGGGCGCTACGAGCAGTACTTC. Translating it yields CASSSGQGRYEQYF.